One and the same sample provided the 32 T cell receptor beta chains below, sequenced in a study of blood T cells in healthy people across ages. A sample-barcoded 5' primer and a J-beta primer mix were used in a second PCR of roughly 6 to 12 cycles. TCRdb independently ran MiXCR on the 5' RACE reads; one entry per CDR3 protein. Here the sample spans over 950,000 distinct CDR3 sequences, under 40% being singletons. Sample: blood. All receptors derive from a man aged 18 to 30 in good health.

This clonotype turned up a few times. A single base separates this from a much larger clone, so it may be a read error. This chain connects TRBV12-3 or TRBV12-4 to TRBJ2-4; no clear D gene. The CDR3 contains 14 residues. The V end was cut by 3 bases, the J end by 3 bases, with 9 bases between. The chain's CDR3 is CASSFRWLKNIQYF. The DNA of the CDR3 is TGTGCCAGCAGTTTCCGCTGGCTCAAAAACATTCAGTACTTC.

The genes are TRBV20-1 and TRBJ2-1, with D possibly being TRBD1 (5 bases). Per germline, CDR1 DFQATT and CDR2 SNEGSKA (reference sequence). This CDR3 region has 12 residues. CDR3 loop: CSASDSHNEQFF. The CDR3 region has the DNA TGCAGCGCCTCAGACAGCCACAATGAGCAGTTCTTC.

This clonotype was detected a few times. The chain combines TRBV7-2 with TRBJ2-3, with D possibly matching TRBD1 (6 bases). Trimming shortened V by 5 bases and J by 1 base, and 16 bases separated the two germline ends. There are 16 residues in the CDR3. CDR1 and CDR2 (germline): SGHTA, FQGNSA. This chain's CDR3 is CASSPYRDFGTDTQYF. Here the CDR3 DNA reads TGTGCCAGCAGCCCGTACAGGGATTTCGGCACAGATACGCAGTATTTT.

On this clonotype itself: Mismatch with germline at one junction end may stem from a read error. V and J are TRBV27 and TRBJ2-1; TRBD2 matches 9 bases. The CDR3 extends over 15 amino acids. CDR1 is MNHEY and CDR2 is SMNVEV in the germline V gene (reference sequence). CDR3 in DNA: TGTGCCAGCAGTCCGCTAGCGGGACCCTACAATGAGCGGTTCTTC. Amino acid sequence: CASSPLAGPYNERFF.

J is TRBJ1-4 and V is TRBV7-2, with D possibly being TRBD1 (5 bases). V was shortened by 3 bases and J by 7 bases, with 9 bases between the two germline ends. The CDR3 totals 13 residues. The germline V gene has CDR1 SGHTA and CDR2 FQGNSA. The CDR3 DNA reads TGTGCCAGCAGCTTCGGGACTCGTGAAAAACTGTTTTTT. Its protein is CASSFGTREKLFF.

The rearrangement links TRBV4-1 to TRBJ2-1; 12 positions match TRBD2. Near its end, the DNA agrees better with TRBJ2-7, so the J call may be wrong. CDR1 is MGHRA and CDR2 is YSYEKL in the germline V gene. The CDR3 spans 20 residues. The CDR3 protein is CASSLWPLAGGSSSYNEQYF. DNA for the CDR3: TGCGCCAGCAGCCTCTGGCCACTAGCGGGGGGCTCTAGCTCCTACAATGAGCAGTACTTC.

This clonotype was seen only a few times. The rearrangement uses TRBV6-6 and TRBJ1-5; TRBD1 agrees at 9 bases. CDR3 length: 15 residues. The V and J ends lost 6 bases and 1 base, in that order; junction bases with no gene match: 4. Germline V lookup: CDR1 MNHNY, CDR2 SVGAGI (reference sequence). The CDR3 bases are TGTGCCAGCAGACAACAGGGGGCCAGCAATCAGCCCCAGCATTTT. As protein: CASRQQGASNQPQHF.

V gene TRBV20-1 combines with J gene TRBJ1-5, with D perhaps TRBD1 (6 bases). Deletions cut 2 bases from V and 3 bases from J, with 17 bases between. Per germline, CDR1 DFQATT and CDR2 SNEGSKA (reference sequence). The CDR3 is 16 residues long. The CDR3 region is CSARRGGPPFNQPQHF. CDR3 nucleotides: TGCAGTGCTAGAAGGGGGGGCCCCCCTTTCAATCAGCCCCAGCATTTT.

This chain joins TRBV30 and TRBJ1-2; TRBD1 matches at 7 bases. V was clipped by 1 base and J by 4 bases; unmatched bases: 12. This CDR3 comprises 16 residues. In germline, CDR1 is GTSNPN, CDR2 SVGIG (reference sequence). The CDR3 spells CAWSALSDRLGYGYTF. CDR3 in DNA: TGTGCCTGGAGTGCCTTATCGGACAGGCTAGGCTATGGCTACACCTTC.

This chain connects TRBV7-3 to TRBJ1-5, with unresolved D. This CDR3 region has 16 residues. V was trimmed by 1 base and J by 1 base, leaving 11 bases between them. Germline CDR1 SGHTA, CDR2 FQGTGA. The CDR3 loop reads CASSLRGWESNQPQHF. DNA for the CDR3: TGTGCCAGCAGCTTAAGGGGATGGGAAAGCAATCAGCCCCAGCATTTT.

This clonotype appeared a few times. The chain joins TRBV20-1 to TRBJ2-1; D might be TRBD2 (6 bases). The CDR3 loop spans 11 amino acids. Per germline, CDR1 DFQATT and CDR2 SNEGSKA (reference sequence). V was pared by 6 bases and J by 9 bases, with 12 bases between. CDR3 sequence (DNA): TGCAGTGCCAGCGGGCACGCTGAGCAGTTCTTC. It codes for CSASGHAEQFF.

V usage is TRBV29-1 and J usage is TRBJ2-5, with TRBD1 matching 10 bases. This CDR3 spans 14 amino acids. After removal of 2 bases from V and 5 bases from J, the junction contained 5 bases not matched to a gene. Looked up from germline, CDR1 is SQVTM and CDR2 is ANQGSEA. In DNA, the CDR3 is TGCAGCGTTGAATTGACAGGGGGCCGGGAGACCCAGTACTTC. It yields the protein CSVELTGGRETQYF.

This clonotype was seen at least ten times. The CDR3 here is CASSWGLGVTDTQYF. Written as DNA, the CDR3 is TGTGCCAGCAGCTGGGGGTTGGGGGTCACAGATACGCAGTATTTT. The chain uses TRBV7-9 and TRBJ2-3; tentatively, D is TRBD1 or TRBD2 (5 bases each). With 4 bases removed from V and 2 bases from J, the gap between germline ends came to 13 bases. This CDR3 has 15 amino acids. Per germline, CDR1 SEHNR and CDR2 FQNEAQ (reference sequence).

This chain joins TRBV7-2 and TRBJ2-1; D is perhaps TRBD2 (6 bases). Trimming pared 4 bases from V and 9 bases from J, leaving 19 bases between. This CDR3 is built from 15 residues. Germline V gives CDR1 SGHTA, CDR2 FQGNSA. The CDR3 protein is CASSWDGTPGVEQFF. Written as DNA, the CDR3 is TGTGCCAGCAGCTGGGACGGTACCCCGGGGGTTGAGCAGTTCTTC.

The rearrangement joins TRBV20-1 to TRBJ1-1, with D possibly TRBD1 on 5 matching bases. CDR3 length: 14 amino acids. The germline CDR1 and CDR2 sequences are DFQATT and SNEGSKA (reference sequence). Trimming stripped 2 bases from V and 1 base from J, with 11 bases between. The CDR3 nucleotides read TGCAGTGCTAGAATCGGGGGTCCGAACACTGAAGCTTTCTTT. It specifies CSARIGGPNTEAFF.

This chain uses TRBV20-1 with TRBJ2-1; 9 bases line up with TRBD2. The better agreement between TRBJ2-7 and the DNA end casts doubt on the J call. The CDR3 has 13 amino acids. The V gene's germline CDR1 is DFQATT and CDR2 SNEGSKA (reference sequence). The CDR3 region has the DNA TGCAGTGGGAACCCTAGCGGGGTCCATGAGCAGTACTTC. Amino acid sequence: CSGNPSGVHEQYF.

In this sample, this clonotype turned up a few times. The chain couples TRBV27 to TRBJ1-1; perhaps TRBD1 as D (5 bases). The germline CDR1 and CDR2 sequences are MNHEY and SMNVEV (reference sequence). V was trimmed by 5 bases and J by 5 bases, leaving 15 bases between them. This CDR3 has 14 residues. The CDR3 DNA reads as TGTGCCAGCAGTCGGGGGAGGGTGGAAACTGAAGCTTTCTTT. This gives the protein CASSRGRVETEAFF.

The rearrangement links TRBV12-3 or TRBV12-4 to TRBJ2-1; 10 bases map to TRBD2. V shed 6 bases and J 15 bases; nucleotides not matched to a gene: 14. The CDR3 covers 14 residues. CDR3 sequence: CASSPRALAGARFF. DNA for the CDR3: TGTGCCAGCAGCCCTAGGGCCCTAGCGGGGGCCCGGTTCTTC.

V and J are TRBV11-2 and TRBJ2-6; no clear D gene. The CDR3 runs 14 residues. Trimming pared 0 bases from V and 4 bases from J, leaving 4 bases between. Germline lookup yields CDR1 SGHAT and CDR2 FQNNGV. CDR3 nucleotides: TGTGCCAGCAGCTTAGAGCCAGGGGCCAACGTCCTGACTTTC. Its translation is CASSLEPGANVLTF. Drawing the rest from reference TRBV11-2 and TRBJ2-6, the complete variable domain is EAGVAQSPRYKIIEKRQSVAFWCNPISGHATLYWYQQILGQGPKLLIQFQNNGVVDDSQLPKDRFSAERLKGVDSTLKIQPAKLEDSAVYLCASSLEPGANVLTFGAGSRLTVL.

The chain employs TRBV6-5 and TRBJ2-1, with D tentatively TRBD1 or TRBD2 (6 bases each). The CDR3 has 16 amino acids. The germline gives CDR1 MNHEY, CDR2 SVGAGI. V was trimmed by 2 bases and J by 7 bases, leaving 18 bases between them. The CDR3 region is CASSYNTGAWGNEQFF. CDR3 sequence (DNA): TGTGCCAGCAGTTACAACACGGGGGCCTGGGGGAATGAGCAGTTCTTC.

The J gene is TRBJ2-3, the V gene TRBV4-2; 8 nucleotides align to TRBD2. CDR1 LGHNA and CDR2 YNFKEQ come from the germline V gene. This CDR3 is 18 amino acids long. The V and J ends lost 1 base and 4 bases, in that order; junction bases with no gene match: 13. For the CDR3, the DNA is TGTGCCAGCAGCCAAGTTTCACCGGGGGGGCCTAATGCAGATACGCAGTATTTT. This translates into CASSQVSPGGPNADTQYF.

V gene TRBV6-5 combines with J gene TRBJ1-1, with no clear D. The V gene lost 0 bases and the J gene lost 5 bases, with 13 bases spanning the gap. CDR1 is MNHEY, CDR2 SVGAGI, per germline. CDR3 length: 15 amino acids. The CDR3 is CASSYSRFVGTEAFF. CDR3 in DNA: TGTGCCAGCAGTTACTCGCGGTTCGTCGGGACTGAAGCTTTCTTT.

This clonotype was seen a handful of times. The chain recombines TRBV27 with TRBJ2-2; D remains ambiguous. The germline V gene has CDR1 MNHEY and CDR2 SMNVEV (reference sequence). V dropped 6 bases and J dropped 7 bases, with 9 bases sitting between them. This CDR3 spans 12 amino acids. This chain's CDR3 is CASRTVGGELFF. The CDR3 coding sequence is TGTGCCAGCAGGACGGTGGGCGGGGAGCTGTTTTTT.

This clonotype was seen a few times. The V and J genes are TRBV20-1 and TRBJ2-3, with D possibly being TRBD1 (5 bases). V lost 6 bases and J lost 0, with 19 bases in between. The length of the CDR3 is 16 residues. The germline CDR1 and CDR2 sequences are DFQATT and SNEGSKA (reference sequence). DNA for the CDR3: TGCAGTGCAAACGACAGAGAAGAGCCTAGCACAGATACGCAGTATTTT. This encodes CSANDREEPSTDTQYF.

The J gene is TRBJ2-7, the V gene TRBV2, with 9 bases matching TRBD1. Germline V gene lookup returns CDR1 SNHLY and CDR2 FYNNEI. The trim removed 6 bases at V and 5 bases at J, leaving 14 bases unmatched. The CDR3 is 16 amino acids. CDR3: CASRETGTGINNEQYF. The DNA for the CDR3 is TGTGCCAGCAGGGAGACCGGGACAGGGATCAACAACGAGCAGTACTTC.

This clonotype was detected only a few times. The V gene is TRBV4-2, the J gene TRBJ2-3; 9 bases fit TRBD1. CDR3 size: 16 residues. Germline trimming cut 3 bases from V and 1 base from J; bases unmatched to any gene: 5. Germline V gives CDR1 LGHNA, CDR2 YNFKEQ. CDR3 bases: TGTGCCAGCAGCCACGGGACAGGGTATGGCACAGATACGCAGTATTTT. Its protein is CASSHGTGYGTDTQYF.

This clonotype was seen a single time. This chain joins TRBV20-1 and TRBJ1-5, with a weak D call TRBD1 (6 bases). Deletions cut 5 bases from V and 0 bases from J, with 23 bases between. Germline CDR1 and CDR2: DFQATT and SNEGSKA (reference sequence). The CDR3 runs to 18 residues. The CDR3 here is CSAPLTGGEGYSNQPQHF. The CDR3 DNA reads TGCAGTGCTCCCTTGACAGGTGGGGAGGGGTATAGCAATCAGCCCCAGCATTTT.

The V and J genes are TRBV29-1 and TRBJ2-2, with D perhaps given as TRBD1 or TRBD2 (5 bases each). V was shortened by 0 bases and J by 1 base, with 12 bases between the two germline ends. Germline V gives CDR1 SQVTM, CDR2 ANQGSEA. This CDR3 contains 16 residues. The CDR3 coding sequence is TGCAGCGTTGAAGATTGGGGGTCGGGGAACACCGGGGAGCTGTTTTTT. Translating it yields CSVEDWGSGNTGELFF.

About this clonotype: A much more abundant neighbour one base away suggests this may be a read error. V is TRBV25-1 and J is TRBJ2-5; 9 nucleotides line up with TRBD1. The V segment lost 2 bases and the J segment 11 bases; nucleotides outside the gene matches: 15. There are 16 residues in the CDR3. In germline, CDR1 is MGHDK, CDR2 SYGVNS. The CDR3 here is CASSEPGTGPYNEQYF. The CDR3 DNA reads TGTGCCAGCAGTGAACCCGGGACAGGGCCCTACAATGAGCAGTACTTC.

This clonotype showed up just once. The rearrangement uses TRBV7-3 and TRBJ2-7; TRBD1 might be the D (6 bases). The J call may be incorrect, as the DNA end agrees better with TRBJ2-4. This CDR3 has 16 amino acids. Germline CDR1 reads SGHTA; CDR2 reads FQGTGA. CDR3 sequence: CASSSTPGQCENIQYF. In nucleotides, the CDR3 is TGTGCCAGCAGCTCTACCCCCGGACAGTGCGAAAACATTCAGTACTTC.

The chain is built from TRBV6-1 and TRBJ1-2, with TRBD1 as a possible D gene (5 bases). The CDR3 covers 14 residues. Germline V lookup: CDR1 MNHNS, CDR2 SASEGT. V lost 5 bases and J lost 5, with 15 bases in between. The CDR3 nucleotides are TGTGCCAGCAGTACGGGACCTACGGAATATGGCTACACCTTC. It encodes CASSTGPTEYGYTF.

This clonotype showed up just a few times. V usage is TRBV14 and J usage is TRBJ2-5; D could derive from TRBD1 or TRBD2 (6 bases each). This CDR3 region has 17 residues. Deletions cut 4 bases from V and 5 bases from J, with 23 bases between. CDR1 is SGHDN and CDR2 is FVKESK in the germline V gene. DNA of the CDR3: TGTGCCAGCAGCCTGAGAATGGGGGGCTCCGGTCGGGAGACCCAGTACTTC. It is translated as CASSLRMGGSGRETQYF.